These T cell receptor beta chains were read from a single sample in a study of T cells after yellow fever vaccination. TCRdb re-analysed the 5' RACE reads in MiXCR, keeping a single row per CDR3 protein. Of 500,000 to 650,000 distinct CDR3 sequences listed, 17% are singletons. Sequenced material: PBMCs, taken 5 days after the first yellow fever vaccination. Source of these receptors: a young man who received the YFV17D yellow fever vaccine. Both conserved end residues are part of each CDR3. Each record gives: D gene, V gene, clone size, J gene, CDR3 protein, CDR3 DNA. D genes are given only for firm matches. A clone size is listed for some rows: how often the clone was seen (once, few, many), or a class if it is expanded.

d_gene: .
v_gene: TRBV4-1
abundance: few
j_gene: TRBJ1-2
CDR3aa: CASSQVLDSTVINYGYTF
CDR3nt: TGCGCCAGCAGCCAAGTGCTGGACTCGACAGTAATTAACTATGGCTACACCTTC

d_gene: TRBD1
v_gene: TRBV12-3/TRBV12-4
abundance: many
j_gene: TRBJ2-2
CDR3aa: CASSLLPGTASEGGELFF
CDR3nt: TGTGCCAGCAGTCTCCTCCCCGGGACAGCTTCCGAGGGCGGGGAGCTGTTTTTT

d_gene: .
v_gene: TRBV4-1
abundance: .
j_gene: TRBJ1-1
CDR3aa: CASSLPPQGENTEAFF
CDR3nt: TGCGCCAGCAGCCTCCCCCCACAGGGAGAGAACACTGAAGCTTTCTTT

d_gene: TRBD2
v_gene: TRBV9
abundance: few
j_gene: TRBJ2-3
CDR3aa: CASSFGLAASPPTDTQYF
CDR3nt: TGTGCCAGCAGCTTCGGACTAGCGGCATCCCCCCCCACAGATACGCAGTATTTT

d_gene: TRBD1
v_gene: TRBV28
abundance: few
j_gene: TRBJ2-2
CDR3aa: CASSPPDRDRTGELFF
CDR3nt: TGTGCCAGCAGTCCACCCGACAGGGACCGGACCGGGGAGCTGTTTTTT

d_gene: TRBD2
v_gene: TRBV7-9
abundance: .
j_gene: TRBJ2-2
CDR3aa: CAGGVRTGELFF
CDR3nt: TGTGCCGGGGGGGTCCGCACCGGGGAGCTGTTTTTT

d_gene: .
v_gene: TRBV18
abundance: once
j_gene: TRBJ2-7
CDR3aa: CASSPPTVYEQYF
CDR3nt: TGTGCCAGCTCACCACCGACAGTCTACGAGCAGTACTTC

d_gene: TRBD1
v_gene: TRBV9
abundance: .
j_gene: TRBJ2-4
CDR3aa: CASSGRGTGGTKNIQYF
CDR3nt: TGTGCCAGCAGCGGGAGGGGGACAGGGGGCACCAAAAACATTCAGTACTTC

d_gene: TRBD2
v_gene: TRBV5-1
abundance: few
j_gene: TRBJ2-1
CDR3aa: CASSTSGGNYNEQFF
CDR3nt: TGCGCCAGCAGTACTAGCGGGGGGAACTACAATGAGCAGTTCTTC

d_gene: .
v_gene: TRBV15
abundance: .
j_gene: TRBJ2-7
CDR3aa: CATSRGTGHYEQYF
CDR3nt: TGTGCCACCAGCAGGGGGACGGGGCACTACGAGCAGTACTTC

d_gene: TRBD2
v_gene: TRBV5-1
abundance: few
j_gene: TRBJ2-1
CDR3aa: CASSLVHRDYKNNEQFF
CDR3nt: TGCGCCAGCAGCTTGGTCCACCGGGACTACAAGAACAATGAGCAGTTCTTC

d_gene: TRBD1
v_gene: TRBV5-1
abundance: .
j_gene: TRBJ2-2
CDR3aa: CASRAPGTENTGELFF
CDR3nt: TGCGCCAGCAGGGCCCCCGGGACAGAGAACACCGGGGAGCTGTTTTTT

d_gene: .
v_gene: TRBV6-1
abundance: .
j_gene: TRBJ2-1
CDR3aa: CASSSGLQQFF
CDR3nt: TGTGCCAGCAGTTCGGGACTTCAACAGTTCTTC

d_gene: .
v_gene: TRBV15
abundance: few
j_gene: TRBJ1-2
CDR3aa: CATSRDPRVPYGYTF
CDR3nt: TGTGCCACCAGCAGAGATCCCAGGGTCCCGTATGGCTACACCTTC

d_gene: .
v_gene: TRBV28
abundance: few
j_gene: TRBJ1-6
CDR3aa: CASSLRGAANSPLHF
CDR3nt: TGTGCCAGCAGTTTAAGAGGGGCAGCTAATTCACCCCTCCACTTT

d_gene: .
v_gene: TRBV20-1
abundance: many
j_gene: TRBJ1-1
CDR3aa: CSARGGSRDTEAFF
CDR3nt: TGCAGTGCTAGAGGGGGGTCGAGAGACACTGAAGCTTTCTTT

d_gene: TRBD1
v_gene: TRBV6-9
abundance: .
j_gene: TRBJ1-5
CDR3aa: CASSSGTGPWSNQPQHF
CDR3nt: TGTGCCAGCAGTTCCGGGACAGGCCCGTGGAGCAATCAGCCCCAGCATTTT

d_gene: .
v_gene: TRBV4-2
abundance: few
j_gene: TRBJ2-1
CDR3aa: CASSQDRRTFYLGQFF
CDR3nt: TGTGCCAGCAGCCAAGATCGAAGGACATTTTACCTTGGGCAGTTCTTC

d_gene: TRBD1
v_gene: TRBV27
abundance: many
j_gene: TRBJ2-5
CDR3aa: CASSSNGQGLKETQYF
CDR3nt: TGTGCCAGCAGTTCCAATGGACAGGGCCTAAAAGAGACCCAGTACTTC

d_gene: TRBD1
v_gene: TRBV7-9
abundance: few
j_gene: TRBJ1-2
CDR3aa: CASSLGQGSSYGYTF
CDR3nt: TGTGCCAGCAGCTTGGGACAGGGGAGTTCCTATGGCTACACCTTC

d_gene: .
v_gene: TRBV7-9
abundance: .
j_gene: TRBJ2-3
CDR3aa: CASSFKGRPDTQYF
CDR3nt: TGTGCCAGCAGCTTTAAAGGGCGACCAGATACGCAGTATTTT

d_gene: .
v_gene: TRBV5-8
abundance: .
j_gene: TRBJ1-3
CDR3aa: CASSLEGFQGNTIYF
CDR3nt: TGTGCCAGCAGCTTGGAAGGGTTCCAGGGAAACACCATATATTTT

d_gene: .
v_gene: TRBV7-2
abundance: few
j_gene: TRBJ1-4
CDR3aa: CASSLEAIRGEKLFF
CDR3nt: TGTGCCAGCAGCTTAGAGGCCATTAGGGGGGAAAAACTGTTTTTT

d_gene: .
v_gene: TRBV5-1
abundance: few
j_gene: TRBJ1-4
CDR3aa: CASSPGAGGEKLFF
CDR3nt: TGCGCCAGCAGCCCCGGGGCCGGCGGGGAAAAACTGTTTTTT

d_gene: .
v_gene: TRBV7-9
abundance: .
j_gene: TRBJ2-6
CDR3aa: CASSPGRASGANVLTF
CDR3nt: TGTGCCAGCAGCCCGGGACGGGCCTCTGGGGCCAACGTCCTGACTTTC

d_gene: TRBD1
v_gene: TRBV19
abundance: .
j_gene: TRBJ2-3
CDR3aa: CASSGGPTGMADTQYF
CDR3nt: TGTGCCAGTAGTGGTGGACCGACAGGGATGGCAGATACGCAGTATTTT

d_gene: .
v_gene: TRBV16
abundance: few
j_gene: TRBJ1-5
CDR3aa: CASSQSAGGYQPQHF
CDR3nt: TGTGCCAGCAGCCAATCGGCGGGGGGCTATCAGCCCCAGCATTTT

d_gene: .
v_gene: TRBV16
abundance: .
j_gene: TRBJ1-6
CDR3aa: CASSQSGNSPLHF
CDR3nt: TGTGCCAGCAGCCAATCTGGGAATTCACCCCTCCACTTT

d_gene: .
v_gene: TRBV20-1
abundance: .
j_gene: TRBJ1-2
CDR3aa: CSAPDGTRGYTF
CDR3nt: TGCAGTGCTCCGGACGGCACCCGGGGCTACACCTTC

d_gene: .
v_gene: TRBV4-3
abundance: few
j_gene: TRBJ1-5
CDR3aa: CASSQDLFRTNQPQHF
CDR3nt: TGCGCCAGCAGCCAAGATCTATTTAGGACTAATCAGCCCCAGCATTTT

d_gene: .
v_gene: TRBV6-2/TRBV6-3
abundance: .
j_gene: TRBJ1-5
CDR3aa: CASSPTDYLNIGNQPQHF
CDR3nt: TGTGCCAGCAGTCCCACCGACTACTTGAATATCGGCAATCAGCCCCAGCATTTT

d_gene: .
v_gene: TRBV5-1
abundance: once
j_gene: TRBJ1-1
CDR3aa: CASSSTGRRNTEAFF
CDR3nt: TGCGCCAGCAGCTCCACAGGGAGAAGGAACACTGAAGCTTTCTTT

d_gene: .
v_gene: TRBV6-2/TRBV6-3
abundance: .
j_gene: TRBJ2-7
CDR3aa: CASSYSELGNYEQYF
CDR3nt: TGTGCCAGCAGTTACTCGGAACTAGGCAACTACGAGCAGTACTTC

d_gene: .
v_gene: TRBV4-3
abundance: .
j_gene: TRBJ2-1
CDR3aa: CASSQEYETFGYNEQFF
CDR3nt: TGCGCCAGCAGCCAAGAGTACGAGACTTTCGGGTACAATGAGCAGTTCTTC

d_gene: .
v_gene: TRBV9
abundance: few
j_gene: TRBJ2-1
CDR3aa: CASNGGTPNNEQFF
CDR3nt: TGTGCCAGCAACGGGGGGACACCCAACAATGAGCAGTTCTTC

d_gene: .
v_gene: TRBV7-9
abundance: few
j_gene: TRBJ1-1
CDR3aa: CASSSPWRQGTEAFF
CDR3nt: TGTGCCAGCAGCTCCCCGTGGAGGCAGGGCACTGAAGCTTTCTTT

d_gene: .
v_gene: TRBV11-2
abundance: few
j_gene: TRBJ2-1
CDR3aa: CASTYERGQDEQFF
CDR3nt: TGTGCCAGCACGTATGAGAGGGGCCAGGATGAGCAGTTCTTC

d_gene: TRBD1
v_gene: TRBV19
abundance: .
j_gene: TRBJ1-1
CDR3aa: CASSAQGVTVIEAFF
CDR3nt: TGTGCCAGTAGTGCACAGGGGGTTACGGTAATTGAAGCTTTCTTT

d_gene: .
v_gene: TRBV7-7
abundance: .
j_gene: TRBJ2-2
CDR3aa: CASSFSACTGELFF
CDR3nt: TGTGCTAGCAGCTTTTCGGCATGCACCGGGGAGCTGTTTTTT

d_gene: TRBD1
v_gene: TRBV7-8
abundance: .
j_gene: TRBJ1-6
CDR3aa: CASSSRDRGKGSPLHF
CDR3nt: TGTGCCAGCAGCTCCCGGGACAGGGGAAAAGGCTCACCCCTCCACTTT

d_gene: TRBD1
v_gene: TRBV20-1
abundance: few
j_gene: TRBJ2-3
CDR3aa: CSARGWTGVADTQYF
CDR3nt: TGCAGTGCTAGAGGTTGGACAGGGGTCGCAGATACGCAGTATTTT

d_gene: .
v_gene: TRBV7-7
abundance: .
j_gene: TRBJ2-5
CDR3aa: CASSLGLGHQETQYF
CDR3nt: TGTGCCAGCAGCTTAGGTTTAGGGCACCAAGAGACCCAGTACTTC

d_gene: TRBD2
v_gene: TRBV19
abundance: few
j_gene: TRBJ2-5
CDR3aa: CATKTRGGETQYF
CDR3nt: TGTGCCACGAAGACGAGGGGAGGGGAGACCCAGTACTTC

d_gene: .
v_gene: TRBV27
abundance: .
j_gene: TRBJ1-2
CDR3aa: CASLVQDNYGYTF
CDR3nt: TGTGCCAGCCTCGTGCAGGACAACTATGGCTACACCTTC

d_gene: .
v_gene: TRBV4-1
abundance: .
j_gene: TRBJ2-2
CDR3aa: CASSQHDRLGGGELFF
CDR3nt: TGCGCCAGCAGCCAACACGACAGGCTAGGGGGCGGGGAGCTGTTTTTT

d_gene: TRBD1
v_gene: TRBV20-1
abundance: once
j_gene: TRBJ2-1
CDR3aa: CSASTTGKDEQFF
CDR3nt: TGCAGTGCTAGTACGACAGGGAAGGATGAGCAGTTCTTC

d_gene: .
v_gene: TRBV7-2
abundance: .
j_gene: TRBJ1-1
CDR3aa: CASSLAVANTEAFF
CDR3nt: TGTGCCAGCAGCTTAGCGGTGGCTAACACTGAAGCTTTCTTT

d_gene: .
v_gene: TRBV6-2/TRBV6-3
abundance: few
j_gene: TRBJ1-5
CDR3aa: CASNEGERGNQPQHF
CDR3nt: TGTGCCAGCAACGAGGGAGAGAGGGGCAATCAGCCCCAGCATTTT

d_gene: TRBD1
v_gene: TRBV29-1
abundance: .
j_gene: TRBJ1-1
CDR3aa: CSALTGRDTEAFF
CDR3nt: TGCAGCGCCCTGACAGGGAGGGACACTGAAGCTTTCTTT